These T cell receptor beta chains were read from a single sample in a study of CD8+ T cells in alopecia areata. TCRdb's copy holds only in-frame clones and misses some; the assay was immunoSEQ multiplex PCR. The sample yields about 250,000 clones, less than 80% seen once. The source was CD4+ T cells sorted from blood, collected at week 0. All receptors come from a human donor with alopecia areata. Each CDR3 is given with its conserved first and last residue. A D gene is named only where the DNA matches it firmly. Some rows have no size entry. The others give once, few or many, or a class for an expanded clone.

clone_size,v_call,cdr3_length,d_call,j_call,cdr3_aa,cdr3_nt
.,TRBV29-1,13,TRBD1,TRBJ2-7,CSGMIQGVTEQYF,TGCAGCGGCATGATACAGGGGGTGACCGAGCAGTACTTC
.,TRBV7-2,13,TRBD2,TRBJ2-1,CASSKRTSTEQFF,TGTGCCAGCAGCAAACGGACTAGCACCGAGCAGTTCTTC
.,TRBV27,13,.,TRBJ2-2,CASSLRRSWELFF,TGTGCCAGCAGTTTACGACGTTCCTGGGAGCTGTTTTTT
few,TRBV29-1,14,.,TRBJ2-1,CSLASGGSYNEQFF,TGCAGCCTTGCCAGCGGAGGATCCTACAATGAGCAGTTCTTC
.,TRBV4-1,17,.,TRBJ1-4,CASSQESAGRGGEKLFF,TGCGCCAGCAGCCAAGAAAGCGCAGGGAGGGGTGGTGAAAAACTGTTTTTT
.,TRBV5-6,16,.,TRBJ1-5,CASSFFLGEGNQPQHF,TGTGCCAGCAGCTTTTTTTTAGGAGAGGGCAATCAGCCCCAGCATTTT
.,TRBV6-5,13,TRBD1,TRBJ1-2,CASSRDSPYGYTF,TGTGCCAGCAGCCGGGACAGTCCCTATGGCTACACCTTC
.,TRBV18,17,.,TRBJ1-3,CASSPEQTRSAGNTIYF,TGTGCCAGCTCACCGGAGCAGACACGGTCGGCCGGAAACACCATATATTTT
.,TRBV5-1,15,.,TRBJ2-7,CASSLIRQAFTEQYF,TGCGCCAGCAGCTTAATCAGACAGGCTTTTACCGAGCAGTACTTC
few,TRBV6-5,13,TRBD2,TRBJ2-3,CASRRGATDTQYF,TGTGCCAGCCGGCGGGGGGCCACAGATACGCAGTATTTT